This T cell receptor (beta chain) was identified in a study of blood T cell repertoires in COVID-19. About the study: PBMCs, B-cell-depleted T cells, or T cells were the source of the cDNA or gDNA that made up the material.

Those enrolled, adults aged 18 to 89 years, came from some 23 US areas. Two consecutive negative NP/OP PCR tests, clearance, or resolved symptoms defined Cohort 3 recovery. In the source study's methods: Scientists estimated how many nucleated cells there were by amplifying reference gene primers. Measured with immunoSEQ multiplex PCR; TCRdb has only the in-frame clones, and not every one. The D gene and trimming were derived from the DNA, and the V and J assignments and clone size from that table. The data contain over 300,000 clones, about 90% of them singletons. With 0 bases removed from V and 5 bases from J, the gap between germline ends came to 8 bases. Germline assignment: CDR1 SGHNT and CDR2 YYREEE (reference sequence). CDR3 size: 14 residues.

The sequenced material came from PBMCs or T cells enriched from blood (not recorded which). V and J are TRBV5-4 and TRBJ1-4; D not resolved. The clonotype originates from a young woman who had recovered from COVID-19. Here the CDR3 DNA reads TGTGCCAGCAGCTTGGCCGGAGGGAATGAAAAACTGTTTTTT. It translates to CASSLAGGNEKLFF.